This T cell receptor (beta chain) emerged from a study of response to subunit inactivated influenza vaccine. This clonotype turned up a few times. This CDR3 has 15 residues. After removal of 4 bases from V and 8 bases from J, the junction contained 8 bases not matched to a gene. Germline V gene data show CDR1 as SGDLS and CDR2 as YYNGEE. TCRdb passed the RT-PCR reads through MiXCR, listing each CDR3 protein once. The sample records 500,000 to 600,000 distinct CDR3 sequences, about 10% being singletons. This specimen was PBMCs from blood, taken on the day of vaccination. This TCR derives from a man aged 50 to 60 who received an inactivated influenza vaccine. The rearrangement joins TRBV9 to TRBJ2-3; 12 positions match TRBD2. The CDR3 here is CASSPRLAGEITQYF. The CDR3 nucleotides read TGTGCCAGCAGCCCCCGACTAGCGGGGGAGATTACGCAGTATTTT.